The clone carrying this T cell receptor beta chain was observed a few times. What it binds is unknown. Unique molecular identifiers featured in how the TCRbeta library was prepared. TCRdb recomputed calls from the PCR reads with MiXCR, one row per CDR3 protein. The data show roughly 200,000 distinct CDR3 sequences, approximately 7% seen once. The V gene end was trimmed by 4 bases and the J gene end by 6 bases; junction bases not matched to a gene: 8. The CDR3 runs to 16 residues. In germline, CDR1 is SGHRS, CDR2 YFSETQ. The sample is drawn from a study of T-cell reconstitution after alpha-beta-depleted transplantation in children. Regarding the study as a whole: Surviving recipient T cells and intrathymic progenitors accounted for some patients' high TCRbeta diversity at day 60. Most T-cell counts and diversity one year after the transplant came from T cells that were newly produced. Approximately two months post-transplant, alpha-beta T cells reportedly originated from several hundred expanded graft clones.

V is TRBV5-1 and J is TRBJ2-5; 14 bases fit TRBD2. The source material was PBMCs, sampled before TCRalphabeta/CD19-depleted stem cell transplant. This clonotype originated in a boy younger than 10 with acute lymphoblastic leukemia, due to receive a stem cell transplant. CDR3 coding DNA: TGCGCCAGCAGCCCCGTGACTAGCGGGGGGGCCCAGACCCAGTACTTC. Protein: CASSPVTSGGAQTQYF.